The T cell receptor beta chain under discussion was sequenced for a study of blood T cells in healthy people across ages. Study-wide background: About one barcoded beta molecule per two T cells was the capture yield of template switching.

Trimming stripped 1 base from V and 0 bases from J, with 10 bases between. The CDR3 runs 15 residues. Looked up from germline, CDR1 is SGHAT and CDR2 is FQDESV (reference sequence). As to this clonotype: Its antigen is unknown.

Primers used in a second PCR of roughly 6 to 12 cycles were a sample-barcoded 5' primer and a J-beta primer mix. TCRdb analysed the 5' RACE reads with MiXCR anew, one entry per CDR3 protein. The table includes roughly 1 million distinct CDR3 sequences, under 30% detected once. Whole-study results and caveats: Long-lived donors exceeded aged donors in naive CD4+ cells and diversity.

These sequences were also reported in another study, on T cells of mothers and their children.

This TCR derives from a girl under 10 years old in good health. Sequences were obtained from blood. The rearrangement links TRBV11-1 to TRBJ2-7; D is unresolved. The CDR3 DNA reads TGTGCCAGCAGCTTAGGGTCGAGGAGCTCCTACGAGCAGTACTTC. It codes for CASSLGSRSSYEQYF.